One and the same sample provided the 3 T cell receptor beta chains below, sequenced in a study of early T cells in non-severe SARS-CoV-2 infection. TCRdb re-analysed the 5' RACE reads in MiXCR, keeping a single row per CDR3 protein. The table has roughly 56,000 distinct CDR3 sequences, more than 9% seen once; the top ten hold approximately 1.1%. Sequenced: whole blood. These receptors all stem from an adult who was a healthcare worker with PCR-confirmed SARS-CoV-2 infection or an uninfected control (not recorded which).

This clonotype occurred a few times. CDR3 in DNA: TGTGCTAGTGCAGAACAGGGCTCCTGGAATTCACCCCTCCACTTT. Amino acids: CASAEQGSWNSPLHF. The J gene is TRBJ1-6, the V gene TRBV12-5, with D possibly being TRBD1 (6 bases). Trimming removed 7 bases at V and 7 bases at J, with 17 bases between. The CDR3 is made up of 15 amino acids. Germline CDR1 is LGHNT and CDR2 is FRNRAP.

This clonotype was counted between two and nine times. The chain carries TRBV6-1 and TRBJ2-2; D might be TRBD2 (6 bases). Germline V gene sequence: CDR1 MNHNS, CDR2 SASEGT. Between the trimmed V and J ends, which lost 4 bases and 2 bases, there was a span of 11 bases. This CDR3 contains 15 residues. The CDR3 spells CASSVDGGNTGELFF. In nucleotides, the CDR3 is TGTGCCAGCAGTGTCGACGGGGGAAACACCGGGGAGCTGTTTTTT.

This clonotype was observed at least ten times. This rearrangement joins TRBV7-9 to TRBJ2-3; D is uncertain. The CDR3 runs to 13 residues. CDR1 SEHNR and CDR2 FQNEAQ come from the germline V gene (reference sequence). V lost 1 base and J 1 base, leaving 3 bases between the germline ends. The CDR3 coding sequence is TGTGCCAGCAGCTTAGACCGCACAGATACGCAGTATTTT. It yields the protein CASSLDRTDTQYF. The whole variable domain, remainder taken from reference TRBV7-9 and TRBJ2-3, is DTGVSQNPRHKITKRGQNVTFRCDPISEHNRLYWYRQTLGQGPEFLTYFQNEAQLEKSRLLSDRFSAERPKGSFSTLEIQRTEQGDSAMYLCASSLDRTDTQYFGPGTRLTVL.